The clone carrying this T cell receptor (beta chain) was found many times. Its antigen is unidentified. The sample originates from a study of regulatory T cells in long-lasting Graves disease. Study findings and constraints: Limited samples may have lowered accuracy. Rather than thyroid tissue, only peripheral blood underwent study.

Building the TCR beta libraries relied on iRepertoire HTBI primers, and CDR3 regions underwent Arm-PCR. TCRdb redid the calling of the multiplex PCR reads with MiXCR, one entry per CDR3 protein. The sample yields approximately 350,000 distinct CDR3 sequences, roughly 10% seen once. This sample's time point: newly diagnosed GD, antithyroid drugs for less than 3 months. PBMC RNA was the source of the TCR library. Xi'an, China, was home to the endocrinology department that provided patients. The germline V gene encodes CDR1 SGHDT and CDR2 YYEEEE. The V end lost 2 bases, the J end lost 11 bases, and 16 bases lay between the germline ends. The CDR3 has 13 amino acids. This sample also appeared in a second study, on T cells in Graves' hyperthyroidism and ophthalmopathy. Per that study: Before onset, ophthalmopathy was predicted by the model a median roughly six months earlier.

V usage is TRBV5-6 and J usage is TRBJ2-5; D not resolved. The input for sequencing was peripheral blood mononuclear cells (PBMCs), taken at new diagnosis, from a patient treated with antithyroid drugs. This TCR was recovered from a woman in her late teens or twenties with Graves disease. For the CDR3, the DNA is TGTGCCAGCAGCTTAGGGCCAGTTCTATCACAGTACTTC. Translated: CASSLGPVLSQYF. Filled out from reference TRBV5-6 and TRBJ2-5, the complete variable domain reads DAGVTQSPTHLIKTRGQQVTLRCSPKSGHDTVSWYQQALGQGPQFIFQYYEEEERQRGNFPDRFSGHQFPNYSSELNVNALLLGDSALYLCASSLGPVLSQYFGPGTRLLVL.